This record looks at one TCR beta chain sequence and its context. The data belong to a study of blood T cell repertoires in COVID-19. Overall study context: COVID-19 samples, acute and convalescent, were from the United States, Italy and Spain. The cDNA or gDNA used as material had been derived from T cells, B-cell-depleted T cells, or PBMCs.

Losses at the gene ends were 1 base for V and 6 bases for J; bases not matched to a gene: 4. CDR1 is MGHRA and CDR2 is YSYEKL in the germline V gene. The CDR3 totals 16 residues. Original data processing: Scientists estimated how many nucleated cells there were by amplifying reference gene primers. The data were produced by immunoSEQ multiplex PCR, yet TCRdb's version contains in-frame clones alone and is incomplete. V, J and clone size are taken as reported in that table, and D and trimming were inferred from the DNA itself. The profile covers about 72,000 clones, with 90% appearing a single time and approximately 9% taken by the ten largest.

Material for sequencing was peripheral blood. This TCR was sampled from a human donor in a cohort sampled during active COVID-19. The chain links TRBV4-1 to TRBJ2-1; 12 positions agree with TRBD2. This chain's CDR3 is CASSQATSGRFNEQFF. The CDR3 DNA reads as TGCGCCAGCAGCCAAGCGACTAGCGGGAGATTCAATGAGCAGTTCTTC.